The TCR beta chain under discussion was sequenced for a study of T cells in Graves' hyperthyroidism and ophthalmopathy. The CDR3 loop spans 14 amino acids. The V gene's germline CDR1 is MNHEY and CDR2 SMNVEV (reference sequence). V was shortened by 2 bases and J by 1 base, with 8 bases between the two germline ends. This clonotype was found many times. TCR beta CDR3 regions were amplified from RNA. Initially, a first-round RT-PCR of the TCR CDR3 employed the HTBI primer set. TCRdb processed the multiplex PCR reads anew with MiXCR; each CDR3 protein has one entry. The repertoire has about 410,000 distinct CDR3 sequences, about 15% of them found once; the top ten carry over 10%.

This receptor was taken from a man aged 18-30 years with Graves' ophthalmopathy. The chain couples TRBV27 to TRBJ1-1; tentative D call: TRBD1 (5 bases). The sequencing input was blood. The CDR3, as DNA: TGTGCCAGCAGTTTACCAGGGAGGAACACTGAAGCTTTCTTT. Protein product: CASSLPGRNTEAFF.